This TCR beta chain came from a study of shared clonotypes between healthy human individuals. General study results and limits: There were few donors, and this limited the genetic and exposure-history diversity represented.

Participating donors were healthy, HIV-negative adults free of recent acute infections or vaccinations. As concerns this clone: Antigen unknown.

Assay execution took place at the deep level. Produced via immunoSEQ multiplex PCR; TCRdb's table is partial and in-frame only. This sample has approximately 440,000 clones, with 77% found just once. The CDR3 totals 12 residues. CDR1 MDHEN and CDR2 SYDVKM come from the germline V gene. V shed 7 bases and J shed 1 base, with 7 bases lying between them. The sequenced sample was PBMCs. The receptor's source is a woman aged 40 to 49 in good health. Some clones in this sample may be carry-over from other donors' samples. V usage is TRBV28 and J usage is TRBJ1-2, with D unclear. The DNA for the CDR3 is TGTGCCAGCAATACAGTTAACTATGGCTACACCTTC. It specifies CASNTVNYGYTF.